This note documents a single TCR beta chain sequence. Its target is unknown. The sample originates from a study of vaccination and CD4 T cells after COVID-19. Study background: Post-vaccination samples were procured at a median of approximately 72 days following dose two (range 14 to 241). Study results and limitations: Reactive clone data from convalescent patients indicated a median of approximately 86% appearing only post-vaccination.

Trimming stripped 5 bases from V and 8 bases from J, with 19 bases between. This CDR3 comprises 14 residues. Germline V gene lookup returns CDR1 GTSNPN and CDR2 SVGIG (reference sequence). Described treatment: 10-day PBMC culture with coronavirus spike peptide pools or control peptides (ViraFEST assay). Cultured CD4+ T cell DNA was sequenced using the Oncomine TCR Beta short-read assay. From CD4+ T cells that had been cultured, genomic DNA was extracted. MiXCR was run by TCRdb on the PCR reads, yielding one entry per CDR3 protein. Of about 16,000 distinct CDR3 sequences detected, just under 55% appear once; the ten largest clones hold just over 9%.

The receptor was isolated from a human donor who had recovered from COVID-19. The V call is TRBV30, the J call TRBJ2-1, with D perhaps being TRBD1 or TRBD2 (5 bases each). Input material: CD4+ T cells from blood, cultured in vitro. The CDR3 protein is CAWGIGLWGDEQFF. The CDR3 nucleotides read TGTGCCTGGGGAATTGGACTGTGGGGCGATGAGCAGTTCTTC.